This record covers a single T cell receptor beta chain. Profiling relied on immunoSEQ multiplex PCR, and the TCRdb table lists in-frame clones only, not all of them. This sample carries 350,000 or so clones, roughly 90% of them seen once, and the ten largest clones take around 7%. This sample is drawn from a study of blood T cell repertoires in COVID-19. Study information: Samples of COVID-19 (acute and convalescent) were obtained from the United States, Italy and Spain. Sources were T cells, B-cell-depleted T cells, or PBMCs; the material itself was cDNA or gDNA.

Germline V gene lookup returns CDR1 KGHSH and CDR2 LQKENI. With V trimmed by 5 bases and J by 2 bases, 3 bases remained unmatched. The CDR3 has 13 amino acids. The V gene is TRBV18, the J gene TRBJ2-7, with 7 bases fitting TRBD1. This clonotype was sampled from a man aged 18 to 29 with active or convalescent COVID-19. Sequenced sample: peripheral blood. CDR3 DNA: TGTGCCAGCTCATACGACAGGGCCTACGAGCAGTACTTC. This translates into CASSYDRAYEQYF.